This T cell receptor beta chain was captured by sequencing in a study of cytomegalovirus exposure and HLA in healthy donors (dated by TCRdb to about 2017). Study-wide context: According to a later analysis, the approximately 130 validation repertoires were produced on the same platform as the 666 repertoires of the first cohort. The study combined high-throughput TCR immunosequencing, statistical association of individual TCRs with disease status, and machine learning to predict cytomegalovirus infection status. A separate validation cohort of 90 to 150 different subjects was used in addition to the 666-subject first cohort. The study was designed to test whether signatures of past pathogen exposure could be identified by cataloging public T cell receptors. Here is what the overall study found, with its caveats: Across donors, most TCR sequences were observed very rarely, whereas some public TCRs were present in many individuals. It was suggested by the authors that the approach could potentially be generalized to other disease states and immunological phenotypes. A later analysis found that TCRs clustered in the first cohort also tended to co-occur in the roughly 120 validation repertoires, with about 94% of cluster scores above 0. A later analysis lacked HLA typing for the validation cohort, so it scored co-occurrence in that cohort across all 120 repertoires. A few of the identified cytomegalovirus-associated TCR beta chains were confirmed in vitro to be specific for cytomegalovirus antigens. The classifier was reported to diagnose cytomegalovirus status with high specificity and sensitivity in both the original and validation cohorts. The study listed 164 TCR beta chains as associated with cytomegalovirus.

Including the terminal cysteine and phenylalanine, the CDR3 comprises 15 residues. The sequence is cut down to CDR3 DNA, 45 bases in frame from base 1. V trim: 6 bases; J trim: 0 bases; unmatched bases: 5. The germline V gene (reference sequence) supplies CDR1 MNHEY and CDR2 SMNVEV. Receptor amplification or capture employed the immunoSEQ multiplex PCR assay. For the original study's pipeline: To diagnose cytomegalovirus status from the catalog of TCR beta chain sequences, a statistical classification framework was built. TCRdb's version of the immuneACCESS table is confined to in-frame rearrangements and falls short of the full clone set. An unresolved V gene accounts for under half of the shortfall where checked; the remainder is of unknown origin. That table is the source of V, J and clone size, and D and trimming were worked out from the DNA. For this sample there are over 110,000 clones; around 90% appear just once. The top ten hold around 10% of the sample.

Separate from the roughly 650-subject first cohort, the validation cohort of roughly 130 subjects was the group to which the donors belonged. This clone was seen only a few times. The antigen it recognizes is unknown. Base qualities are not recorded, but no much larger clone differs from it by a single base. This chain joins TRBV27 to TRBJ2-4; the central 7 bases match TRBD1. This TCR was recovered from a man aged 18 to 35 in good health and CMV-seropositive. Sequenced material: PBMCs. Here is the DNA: TGTGCCAGCAGCCCCTGGGACAGAGCCAAAAACATTCAGTACTTC. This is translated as CASSPWDRAKNIQYF.